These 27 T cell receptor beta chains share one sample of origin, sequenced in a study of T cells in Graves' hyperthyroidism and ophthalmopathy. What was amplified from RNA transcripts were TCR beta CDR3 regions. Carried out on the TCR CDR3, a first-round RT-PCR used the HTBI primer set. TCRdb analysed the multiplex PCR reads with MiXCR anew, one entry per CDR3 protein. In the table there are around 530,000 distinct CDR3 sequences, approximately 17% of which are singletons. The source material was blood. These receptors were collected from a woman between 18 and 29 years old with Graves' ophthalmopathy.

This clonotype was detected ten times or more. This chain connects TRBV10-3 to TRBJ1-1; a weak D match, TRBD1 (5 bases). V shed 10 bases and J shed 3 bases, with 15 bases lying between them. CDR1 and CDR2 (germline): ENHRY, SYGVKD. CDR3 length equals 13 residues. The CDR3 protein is CATTGPGYTEAFF. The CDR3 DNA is TGTGCCACCACCGGCCCAGGGTACACTGAAGCTTTCTTT.

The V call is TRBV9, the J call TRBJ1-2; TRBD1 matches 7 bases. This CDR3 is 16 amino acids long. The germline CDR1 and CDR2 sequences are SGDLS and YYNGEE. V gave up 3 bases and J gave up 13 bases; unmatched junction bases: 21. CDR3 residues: CASSAFPQGNAIPVTF. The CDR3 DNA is TGTGCCAGCAGCGCGTTTCCACAGGGGAACGCCATTCCGGTCACCTTC.

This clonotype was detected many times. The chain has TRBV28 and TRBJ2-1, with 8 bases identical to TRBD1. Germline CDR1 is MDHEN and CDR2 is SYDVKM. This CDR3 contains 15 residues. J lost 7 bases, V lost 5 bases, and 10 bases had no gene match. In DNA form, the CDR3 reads TGTGCCAGCAGTCCCAGGCAGGGGGCATCAAATGAGCAGTTCTTC. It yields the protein CASSPRQGASNEQFF.

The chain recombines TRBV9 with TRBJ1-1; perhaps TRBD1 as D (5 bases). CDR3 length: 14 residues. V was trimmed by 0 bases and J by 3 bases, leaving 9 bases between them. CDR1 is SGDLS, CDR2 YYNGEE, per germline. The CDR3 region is CASSVVRGYTEAFF. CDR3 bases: TGTGCCAGCAGCGTAGTTAGGGGATACACTGAAGCTTTCTTT.

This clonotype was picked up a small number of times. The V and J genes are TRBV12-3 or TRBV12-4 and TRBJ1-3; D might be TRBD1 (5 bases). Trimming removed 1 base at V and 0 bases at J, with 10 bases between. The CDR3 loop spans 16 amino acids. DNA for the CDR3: TGTGCCAGCAGTTTAGAGGGGCTCAGCTCTGGAAACACCATATATTTT. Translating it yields CASSLEGLSSGNTIYF.

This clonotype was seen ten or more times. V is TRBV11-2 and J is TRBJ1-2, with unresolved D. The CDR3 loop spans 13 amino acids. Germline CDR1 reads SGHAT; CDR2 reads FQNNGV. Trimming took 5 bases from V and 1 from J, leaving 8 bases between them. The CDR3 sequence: CASSAPGNYGYTF. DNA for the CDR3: TGTGCCAGCAGCGCGCCTGGTAACTATGGCTACACCTTC. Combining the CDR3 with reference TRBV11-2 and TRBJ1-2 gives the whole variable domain EAGVAQSPRYKIIEKRQSVAFWCNPISGHATLYWYQQILGQGPKLLIQFQNNGVVDDSQLPKDRFSAERLKGVDSTLKIQPAKLEDSAVYLCASSAPGNYGYTFGSGTRLTVV.

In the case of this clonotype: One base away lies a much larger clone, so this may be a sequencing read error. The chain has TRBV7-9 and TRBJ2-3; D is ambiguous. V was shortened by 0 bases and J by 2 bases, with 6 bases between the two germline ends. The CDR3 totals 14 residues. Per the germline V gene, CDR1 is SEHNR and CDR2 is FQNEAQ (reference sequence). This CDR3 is CASSLALFTDTQYF. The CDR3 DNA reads TGTGCCAGCAGCTTAGCGTTGTTCACAGATACGCAGTATTTT.

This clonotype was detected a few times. CDR3 amino acids: CASRVRGLYNEQFF. CDR3 nucleotide sequence: TGTGCCAGTAGGGTGAGGGGGCTCTACAATGAGCAGTTCTTC. J is TRBJ2-1 and V is TRBV19, with 7 bases that match TRBD1. The V segment lost 6 bases and the J segment 3 bases; nucleotides outside the gene matches: 5. CDR3 length equals 14 residues. Per germline, CDR1 LNHDA and CDR2 SQIVND (reference sequence).

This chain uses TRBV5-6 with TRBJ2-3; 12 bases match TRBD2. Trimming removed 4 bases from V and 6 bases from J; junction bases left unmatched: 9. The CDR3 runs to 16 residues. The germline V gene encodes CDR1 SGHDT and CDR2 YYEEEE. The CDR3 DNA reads TGTGCCAGCAGCCCGGCCCCTAGCGGGGGGGGTGATACGCAGTATTTT. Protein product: CASSPAPSGGGDTQYF.

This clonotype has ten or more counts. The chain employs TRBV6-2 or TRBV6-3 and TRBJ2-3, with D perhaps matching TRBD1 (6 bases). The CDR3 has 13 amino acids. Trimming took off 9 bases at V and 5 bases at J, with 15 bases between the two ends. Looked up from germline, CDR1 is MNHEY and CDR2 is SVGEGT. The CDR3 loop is CASRGNEGDTQYF. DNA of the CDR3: TGTGCCAGTAGGGGGAACGAAGGAGATACGCAGTATTTT.

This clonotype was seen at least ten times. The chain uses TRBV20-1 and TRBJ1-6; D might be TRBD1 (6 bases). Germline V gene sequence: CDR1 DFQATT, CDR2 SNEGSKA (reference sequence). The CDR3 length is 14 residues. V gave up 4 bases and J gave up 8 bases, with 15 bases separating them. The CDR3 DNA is TGCAGTGCTACGAGGGCCAGGGGTGATTCACCCCTCCACTTT. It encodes CSATRARGDSPLHF.

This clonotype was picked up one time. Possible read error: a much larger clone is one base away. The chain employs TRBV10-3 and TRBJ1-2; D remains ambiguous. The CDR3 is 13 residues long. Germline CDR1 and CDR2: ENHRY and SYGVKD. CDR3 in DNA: TGTGCCATCACCGCGACATTTAACTATGGCTACATCTTC. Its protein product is CAITATFNYGYIF.

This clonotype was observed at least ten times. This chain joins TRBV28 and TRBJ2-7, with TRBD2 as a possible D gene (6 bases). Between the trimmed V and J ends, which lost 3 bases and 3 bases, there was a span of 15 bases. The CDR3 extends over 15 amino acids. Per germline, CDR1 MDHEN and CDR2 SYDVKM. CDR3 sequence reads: CASSLTGRGSYEQYF. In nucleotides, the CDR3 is TGTGCCAGCAGTTTGACGGGACGGGGGAGCTACGAGCAGTACTTC.

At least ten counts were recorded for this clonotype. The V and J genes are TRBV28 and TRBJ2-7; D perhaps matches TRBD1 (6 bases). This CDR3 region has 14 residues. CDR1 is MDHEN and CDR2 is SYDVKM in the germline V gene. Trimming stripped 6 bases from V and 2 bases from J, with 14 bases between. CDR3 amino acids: CASSSGDKPYEQYF. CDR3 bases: TGTGCCAGCAGCTCCGGGGACAAACCCTACGAGCAGTACTTC.

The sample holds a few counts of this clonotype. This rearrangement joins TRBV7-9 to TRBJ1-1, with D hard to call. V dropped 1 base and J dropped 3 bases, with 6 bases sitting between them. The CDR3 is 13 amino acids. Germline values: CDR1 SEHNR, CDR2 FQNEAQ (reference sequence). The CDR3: CASSLDPYTEAFF. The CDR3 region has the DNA TGTGCCAGCAGCTTAGATCCGTACACTGAAGCTTTCTTT.

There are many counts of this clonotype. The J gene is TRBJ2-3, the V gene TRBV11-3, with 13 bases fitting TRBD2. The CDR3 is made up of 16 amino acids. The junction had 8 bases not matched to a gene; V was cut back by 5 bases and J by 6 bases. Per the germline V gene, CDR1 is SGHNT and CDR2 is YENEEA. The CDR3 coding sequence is TGTGCCAGCAGCCTTAGACTAGCGGGAGGAAGCGATACGCAGTATTTT. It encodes CASSLRLAGGSDTQYF.

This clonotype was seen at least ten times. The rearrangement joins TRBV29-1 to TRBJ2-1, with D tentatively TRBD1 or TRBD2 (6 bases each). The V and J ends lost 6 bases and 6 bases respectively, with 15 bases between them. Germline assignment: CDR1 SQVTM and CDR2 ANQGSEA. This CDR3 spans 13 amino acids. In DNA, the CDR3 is TGCAGCGTGGAGGGGGACTCGATCAATGAGCAGTTCTTC. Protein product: CSVEGDSINEQFF.

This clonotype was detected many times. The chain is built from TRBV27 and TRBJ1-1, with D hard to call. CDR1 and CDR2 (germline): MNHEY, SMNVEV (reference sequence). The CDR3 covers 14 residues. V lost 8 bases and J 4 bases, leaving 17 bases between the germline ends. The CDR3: CASQTPGGSTEAFF. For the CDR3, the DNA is TGTGCCAGCCAGACCCCGGGCGGGAGCACTGAAGCTTTCTTT.

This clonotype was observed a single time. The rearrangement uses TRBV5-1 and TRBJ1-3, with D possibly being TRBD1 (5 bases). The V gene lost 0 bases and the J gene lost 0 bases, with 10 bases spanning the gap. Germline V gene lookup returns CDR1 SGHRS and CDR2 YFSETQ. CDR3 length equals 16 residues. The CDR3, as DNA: TGCGCCAGCAGCTTGGTAGCAGGGAGCTCTGGAAACACCATATATTTT. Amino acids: CASSLVAGSSGNTIYF.

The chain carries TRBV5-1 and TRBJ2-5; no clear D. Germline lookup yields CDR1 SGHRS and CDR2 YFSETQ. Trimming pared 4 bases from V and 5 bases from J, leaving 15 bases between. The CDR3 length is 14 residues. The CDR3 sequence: CASSTQVWSETQYF. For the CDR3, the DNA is TGCGCCAGCAGCACCCAGGTCTGGTCGGAGACCCAGTACTTC. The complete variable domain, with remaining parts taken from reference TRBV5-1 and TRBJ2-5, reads KAGVTQTPRYLIKTRGQQVTLSCSPISGHRSVSWYQQTPGQGLQFLFEYFSETQRNKGNFPGRFSGRQFSNSRSEMNVSTLELGDSALYLCASSTQVWSETQYFGPGTRLLVL.

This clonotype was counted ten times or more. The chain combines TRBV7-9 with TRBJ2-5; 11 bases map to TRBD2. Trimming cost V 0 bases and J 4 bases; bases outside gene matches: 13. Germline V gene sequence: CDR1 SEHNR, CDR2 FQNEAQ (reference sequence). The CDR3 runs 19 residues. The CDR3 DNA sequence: TGTGCCAGCAGCTTAGCGCTCGGGCTAGCGGGGGGTGTTGGAGAGACCCAGTACTTC. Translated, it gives CASSLALGLAGGVGETQYF.

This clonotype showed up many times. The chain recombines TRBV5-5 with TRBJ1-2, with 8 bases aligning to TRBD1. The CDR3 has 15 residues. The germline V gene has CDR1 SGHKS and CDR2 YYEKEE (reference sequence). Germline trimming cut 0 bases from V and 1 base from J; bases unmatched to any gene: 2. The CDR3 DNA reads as TGTGCCAGCAGCTTGGGGACAGGGATTAACTATGGCTACACCTTC. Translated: CASSLGTGINYGYTF.

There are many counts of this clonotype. CDR3 sequence: CASSLLKGEGTEAFF. The DNA of the CDR3 is TGTGCCAGCAGCTTACTGAAGGGGGAGGGCACTGAAGCTTTCTTT. The chain has TRBV7-9 and TRBJ1-1, with D perhaps matching TRBD1 (6 bases). The germline gives CDR1 SEHNR, CDR2 FQNEAQ (reference sequence). This CDR3 comprises 15 residues. Trimming took 2 bases from V and 4 from J, leaving 14 bases between them.

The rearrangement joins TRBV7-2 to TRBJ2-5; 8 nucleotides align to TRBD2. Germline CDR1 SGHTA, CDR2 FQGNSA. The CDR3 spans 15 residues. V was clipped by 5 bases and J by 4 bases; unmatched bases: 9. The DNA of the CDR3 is TGTGCCAGCAGCCCAGCGAGCGGGAGCCCAGAGACCCAGTACTTC. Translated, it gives CASSPASGSPETQYF.

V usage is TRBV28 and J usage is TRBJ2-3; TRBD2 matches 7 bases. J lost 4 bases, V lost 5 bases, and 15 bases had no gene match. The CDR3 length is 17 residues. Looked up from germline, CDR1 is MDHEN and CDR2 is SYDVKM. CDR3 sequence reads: CASSLLAATLSPDTQYF. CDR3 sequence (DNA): TGTGCCAGCAGTCTCCTAGCGGCAACTCTATCCCCAGATACGCAGTATTTT.

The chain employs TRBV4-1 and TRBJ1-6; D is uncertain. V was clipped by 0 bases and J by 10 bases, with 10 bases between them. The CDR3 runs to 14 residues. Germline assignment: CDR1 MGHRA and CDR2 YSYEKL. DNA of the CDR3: TGCGCCAGCAGCCAAGATACTTGGGTCTCACCCCTCCACTTT. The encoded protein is CASSQDTWVSPLHF.

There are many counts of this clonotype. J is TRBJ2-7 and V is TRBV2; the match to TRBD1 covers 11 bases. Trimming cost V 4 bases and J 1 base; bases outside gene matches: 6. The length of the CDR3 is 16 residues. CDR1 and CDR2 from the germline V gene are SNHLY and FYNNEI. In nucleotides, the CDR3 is TGTGCCAGCAGTGGCTCCGGGACAGGGGGATCCTACGAGCAGTACTTC. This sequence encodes CASSGSGTGGSYEQYF.